The 30 T cell receptor beta chains below were found in one sample sequenced in a study of shared clonotypes between healthy human individuals. The assay was immunoSEQ multiplex PCR, and TCRdb's table has in-frame clones only and misses some. The table has some 2,000,000 clones, around 95% seen once. The specimen sequenced was naive CD4+ T cells sorted from blood. Indicated subset: CD45RA+ positively selected. These receptors were taken from a man aged 18 to 29 in good health.

The chain employs TRBV30 and TRBJ1-2; 9 bases map to TRBD1. The germline gives CDR1 GTSNPN, CDR2 SVGIG (reference sequence). With 2 bases clipped from V and 3 bases from J, the junction kept 4 bases outside the gene matches. CDR3 length equals 14 residues. The CDR3 DNA is TGTGCCTGGAGTTTACAGGGGGCTCACTATGGCTACACCTTC. This sequence encodes CAWSLQGAHYGYTF.

V and J are TRBV4-2 and TRBJ2-1, with a tentative D call TRBD1 (6 bases). The CDR3 totals 16 residues. V was cut by 4 bases and J by 4 bases, with 17 bases left in between. Germline CDR1 LGHNA, CDR2 YNFKEQ. The chain's CDR3 is CASSLNWAGAYNEQFF. The CDR3, as DNA: TGTGCCAGCAGCCTGAACTGGGCAGGGGCGTACAATGAGCAGTTCTTC.

The gene calls are TRBV5-1 and TRBJ1-6; the D gene is possibly TRBD1 (5 bases). The germline V gene encodes CDR1 SGHRS and CDR2 YFSETQ. Trimming took off 1 base at V and 0 bases at J, with 11 bases between the two ends. CDR3 size: 17 residues. CDR3 in amino acids: CASSLFSGSSYNSPLHF. CDR3 nucleotides: TGCGCCAGCAGCTTGTTTTCAGGGAGCTCCTATAATTCACCCCTCCACTTT.

This chain joins TRBV10-3 and TRBJ2-7, with D unresolved. This CDR3 is 13 amino acids long. CDR1 is ENHRY and CDR2 is SYGVKD in the germline V gene. V shed 11 bases and J shed 1 base, with 15 bases lying between them. CDR3 DNA: TGTGCCTCCCAGACCGCAGAATCCTACGAGCAGTACTTC. The encoded protein is CASQTAESYEQYF.

The chain has TRBV5-4 and TRBJ1-1; D not certain. Germline V gene sequence: CDR1 SGHNT, CDR2 YYREEE (reference sequence). This CDR3 is 13 amino acids long. V dropped 4 bases and J dropped 7 bases, with 14 bases sitting between them. The CDR3 sequence is CASSPRQGREAFF. The CDR3 nucleotides read TGTGCCAGCAGCCCCAGGCAAGGTCGTGAAGCTTTCTTT.

The genes are TRBV6-6 and TRBJ1-1, with a weak D call TRBD1 (5 bases). The V and J ends lost 4 bases and 3 bases respectively, with 18 bases between them. Germline assignment: CDR1 MNHNY and CDR2 SVGAGI (reference sequence). The CDR3 loop spans 16 amino acids. CDR3 bases: TGTGCCAGCAGTTCCTACGATCCGGGGGAGGACACTGAAGCTTTCTTT. It codes for CASSSYDPGEDTEAFF.

This clone appeared once. In nucleotides, the CDR3 is TGTGCCAGTAGTATAGGACAGCAGAACACTGAAGCTTTCTTT. Protein: CASSIGQQNTEAFF. The chain employs TRBV19 and TRBJ1-1; maybe TRBD1 (5 bases). Deletions cut 1 base from V and 1 base from J, with 7 bases between. The germline gives CDR1 LNHDA, CDR2 SQIVND (reference sequence). CDR3 length equals 14 residues.

This clone occurred once. The genes are TRBV5-1 and TRBJ1-6; D remains unclear. Germline V lookup: CDR1 SGHRS, CDR2 YFSETQ. CDR3 size: 14 residues. V was shortened by 2 bases and J by 0 bases, with 3 bases between the two germline ends. The CDR3 nucleotides are TGCGCCAGCAGCTTTGGCTCCTATAATTCACCCCTCCACTTT. This gives the protein CASSFGSYNSPLHF.

In its sample, this clone was seen once. This chain connects TRBV15 to TRBJ2-1; possibly TRBD2 for D (5 bases). Germline V CDR1 and CDR2: LNHNV, YYDKDF (reference sequence). The length of the CDR3 is 15 residues. V gave up 3 bases and J gave up 1 base, with 10 bases separating them. CDR3 DNA: TGTGCCACCAGCAGCGGGGTTGTTTCCTACAATGAGCAGTTCTTC. Protein: CATSSGVVSYNEQFF.

The rearrangement uses TRBV5-1 and TRBJ1-2, with 10 bases that match TRBD1. This CDR3 is built from 15 residues. V gave up 3 bases and J gave up 4 bases; unmatched junction bases: 6. Looked up from germline, CDR1 is SGHRS and CDR2 is YFSETQ. DNA of the CDR3: TGCGCCAGCAGCTACAGGGACAGGGGAGGCTATGGCTACACCTTC. Protein product: CASSYRDRGGYGYTF.

The V call is TRBV7-2, the J call TRBJ2-1; D perhaps matches TRBD1 (6 bases). Trimming cost V 8 bases and J 10 bases, with 21 bases left between them. Germline V gene sequence: CDR1 SGHTA, CDR2 FQGNSA. The CDR3 is 14 residues long. Here the CDR3 DNA reads TGTGCCAGCCACTTACAGGGACCTCGGCCCGAGCAGTTCTTC. Its translation: CASHLQGPRPEQFF.

The chain joins TRBV30 to TRBJ2-7, with 12 bases fitting TRBD2. The CDR3 runs to 14 residues. The trim removed 2 bases at V and 7 bases at J, leaving 6 bases unmatched. Germline V gives CDR1 GTSNPN, CDR2 SVGIG (reference sequence). CDR3 coding DNA: TGTGCCTGGAGTCCTGGACTAGCGGGGACGGAGCAGTACTTC. It is translated as CAWSPGLAGTEQYF.

V gene TRBV9 combines with J gene TRBJ1-5, with D possibly being TRBD1 (6 bases). V lost 4 bases to trimming and J lost 4 bases, with 12 bases between them. The CDR3 totals 14 residues. Looked up from germline, CDR1 is SGDLS and CDR2 is YYNGEE. The CDR3: CASSPGHFNQPQHF. CDR3 coding DNA: TGTGCCAGCAGCCCGGGACACTTTAATCAGCCCCAGCATTTT.

This rearrangement joins TRBV19 to TRBJ2-7; TRBD2 matches at 7 bases. Germline assignment: CDR1 LNHDA and CDR2 SQIVND (reference sequence). The CDR3 has 14 amino acids. The J segment lost 3 bases and the V segment lost 3 bases, leaving 5 bases of the junction unmatched. CDR3 sequence reads: CASSMASGDYEQYF. CDR3 nucleotides: TGTGCCAGTAGTATGGCTAGCGGAGACTACGAGCAGTACTTC.

The V gene is TRBV5-1, the J gene TRBJ1-2, with D hard to call. The ends were cut back, 4 bases at V and 3 bases at J, with 7 bases in the middle. The length of the CDR3 is 12 residues. The germline V gene has CDR1 SGHRS and CDR2 YFSETQ. CDR3 bases: TGCGCCAGCAGCGTCGACTACTATGGCTACACCTTC. Translated: CASSVDYYGYTF.

The chain carries TRBV2 and TRBJ2-3; 7 bases align to TRBD2. This CDR3 has 15 residues. Germline CDR1 is SNHLY and CDR2 is FYNNEI. Trimming took 2 bases from V and 7 from J; bases not matched to a gene: 9. This CDR3 reads CASSEITSDLNTQYF. In DNA, the CDR3 is TGTGCCAGCAGTGAAATTACTAGCGATCTAAATACGCAGTATTTT.

CDR3: CASSSPVVAGADTQYF. DNA for the CDR3: TGTGCCAGCAGCTCCCCTGTGGTAGCGGGGGCAGATACGCAGTATTTT. The chain has TRBV11-2 and TRBJ2-3; 9 positions match TRBD2. The CDR3 runs to 16 residues. With 4 bases clipped from V and 4 bases from J, the junction kept 9 bases outside the gene matches. Germline CDR1 is SGHAT and CDR2 is FQNNGV.

This chain joins TRBV10-1 and TRBJ1-2, with no clear D. Trimming shortened V by 5 bases and J by 4 bases, and 11 bases separated the two germline ends. CDR3 length: 13 amino acids. Germline values: CDR1 WNHNN, CDR2 SYGVQD (reference sequence). CDR3 sequence reads: CASSPSGSYGYTF. CDR3 nucleotide sequence: TGCGCCAGCAGTCCCTCGGGGTCCTATGGCTACACCTTC.

The rearrangement uses TRBV18 and TRBJ2-7; D unclear. The V and J ends lost 1 base and 3 bases respectively, with 7 bases between them. Looked up from germline, CDR1 is KGHSH and CDR2 is LQKENI. The CDR3 sequence is 13 residues long. CDR3 amino acids: CASSPLPNYEQYF. In nucleotides, the CDR3 is TGTGCCAGCTCACCACTGCCGAACTACGAGCAGTACTTC.

This CDR3 reads CASSRGGRDTQYF. The CDR3 DNA reads TGTGCCAGCAGCCGGGGAGGAAGAGATACGCAGTATTTT. This chain links TRBV6-5 with TRBJ2-3; tentatively, D is TRBD2 (6 bases). Deletions cut 6 bases from V and 5 bases from J, with 12 bases between. There are 13 residues in the CDR3. Per germline, CDR1 MNHEY and CDR2 SVGAGI.

The chain employs TRBV10-2 and TRBJ1-2, with D tentatively TRBD1 (6 bases). Trimming took 11 bases from V and 2 from J, leaving 15 bases between them. The CDR3 spans 13 residues. Looked up from germline, CDR1 is WSHSY and CDR2 is SAAADI. The CDR3 sequence: CAAFRGTNYGYTF. The CDR3 DNA is TGCGCCGCCTTCCGAGGGACAAACTATGGCTACACCTTC.

This chain connects TRBV2 to TRBJ1-5, with a weak D call TRBD1 (6 bases). The CDR3 contains 13 residues. V was cut by 8 bases and J by 4 bases, with 12 bases left in between. Per the germline V gene, CDR1 is SNHLY and CDR2 is FYNNEI. CDR3 nucleotide sequence: TGTGCCAGCGTTACAGGGTTTAATCAGCCCCAGCATTTT. It codes for CASVTGFNQPQHF.

This clone was seen just once. This rearrangement joins TRBV7-2 to TRBJ2-1; 10 positions agree with TRBD2. The germline V gene encodes CDR1 SGHTA and CDR2 FQGNSA. J gave up 3 bases and V 6 bases, and 8 bases lay outside the gene matches. CDR3 length: 16 residues. The CDR3 nucleotides read TGTGCCAGCAGACGAGCCGGACTAGCGGACTACAATGAGCAGTTCTTC. Residues: CASRRAGLADYNEQFF.

The chain employs TRBV7-2 and TRBJ1-6; D perhaps matches TRBD1 (6 bases). The length of the CDR3 is 16 residues. The V end lost 1 base, the J end lost 6 bases, and 13 bases lay between the germline ends. Germline V gene sequence: CDR1 SGHTA, CDR2 FQGNSA. The CDR3 loop is CASSLVPAGVNSPLHF. DNA of the CDR3: TGTGCCAGCAGCTTAGTCCCGGCAGGGGTTAATTCACCCCTCCACTTT. Full variable domain (remainder filled in from reference TRBV7-2 and TRBJ1-6): GAGVSQSPSNKVTEKGKDVELRCDPISGHTALYWYRQSLGQGLEFLIYFQGNSAPDKSGLPSDRFSAERTGGSVSTLTIQRTQQEDSAVYLCASSLVPAGVNSPLHFGNGTRLTVT.

This rearrangement joins TRBV7-9 to TRBJ1-6; D is ambiguous. V was trimmed by 5 bases and J by 0 bases, leaving 5 bases between them. CDR3 length equals 14 residues. Germline lookup yields CDR1 SEHNR and CDR2 FQNEAQ (reference sequence). The DNA of the CDR3 is TGTGCCAGCAGCCCCAACTCCTATAATTCACCCCTCCACTTT. It is translated as CASSPNSYNSPLHF.

V is TRBV7-9 and J is TRBJ1-2; 10 bases line up with TRBD1. The J segment lost 5 bases and the V segment lost 0 bases, leaving 3 bases of the junction unmatched. The CDR3 totals 15 residues. Germline CDR1 reads SEHNR; CDR2 reads FQNEAQ (reference sequence). CDR3 residues: CASSLADRGPYGYTF. CDR3 in DNA: TGTGCCAGCAGCTTAGCCGACAGGGGGCCATATGGCTACACCTTC. Variable domain in full (rest from reference TRBV7-9 and TRBJ1-2): DTGVSQNPRHKITKRGQNVTFRCDPISEHNRLYWYRQTLGQGPEFLTYFQNEAQLEKSRLLSDRFSAERPKGSFSTLEIQRTEQGDSAMYLCASSLADRGPYGYTFGSGTRLTVV.

The J gene is TRBJ1-4, the V gene TRBV10-3; perhaps TRBD1 as D (5 bases). Germline CDR1 ENHRY, CDR2 SYGVKD. This CDR3 region has 13 residues. Trimming cost V 8 bases and J 3 bases, with 10 bases left between them. The CDR3: CAIADSPNEKLFF. The CDR3 coding sequence is TGTGCCATCGCTGACAGCCCTAATGAAAAACTGTTTTTT.

This chain connects TRBV5-6 to TRBJ2-6, with unresolved D. The germline V gene has CDR1 SGHDT and CDR2 YYEEEE. Between the trimmed V and J ends, which lost 2 bases and 0 bases, there was a span of 9 bases. This CDR3 is built from 16 residues. CDR3 bases: TGTGCCAGCAGCTTTGCGGACCTCTCTGGGGCCAACGTCCTGACTTTC. Translating gives CASSFADLSGANVLTF.

The CDR3 protein is CASSLDGPKETQYF. The CDR3 region has the DNA TGTGCCAGCAGCTTAGATGGGCCAAAAGAGACCCAGTACTTC. This rearrangement joins TRBV11-3 to TRBJ2-5, with D uncertain. CDR1 SGHNT and CDR2 YENEEA come from the germline V gene. V lost 0 bases, J lost 3 bases, and 8 bases lay in between. This CDR3 is 14 amino acids long.

This rearrangement joins TRBV13 to TRBJ1-4; 8 bases fit TRBD1. CDR1 and CDR2 from the germline V gene are PRHDT and FYEKMQ (reference sequence). CDR3 length: 18 residues. The junction had 11 bases not matched to a gene; V was cut back by 2 bases and J by 3 bases. The CDR3 here is CASSLSGGGHTANEKLFF. The CDR3 nucleotides are TGTGCCAGCAGCTTATCAGGGGGCGGACATACGGCTAATGAAAAACTGTTTTTT.